This TCR beta chain derives from a study of CD8 T cells in ankylosing spondylitis. Study-level findings and limits: Some motif variants were previously reported in reactive arthritis synovial fluid and blood. The clones that were linked to disease were reported to be significantly enriched in matched synovial fluid samples from ankylosing spondylitis patients. Seemingly characteristic of ankylosing spondylitis blood was a TCR beta motif consisting of about 8 highly homologous variants.

Turning to this clonotype: Its specificity is not known.

Using quantitative 5'-RACE with molecular barcodes, the authors made TCR beta libraries. A single record per CDR3 protein comes from TCRdb applying MiXCR to the 5' RACE reads. The sample lists 450,000 or so distinct CDR3 sequences, roughly a quarter occurring once. The sequenced sample was blood, either unsorted or a sorted T cell fraction (not recorded which). The clonotype originates from a male donor with ankylosing spondylitis.

The CDR3 loop reads CATSSEGRGGYTF. Here the CDR3 DNA reads TGTGCCACCAGCTCCGAGGGTAGGGGCGGCTACACCTTC. The V call is TRBV15, the J call TRBJ1-2; D is possibly TRBD1 (5 bases). Deletions cut 5 bases from V and 8 bases from J, with 15 bases between. The germline V gene encodes CDR1 LNHNV and CDR2 YYDKDF (reference sequence). The CDR3 has 13 residues.